The sequence of this T cell receptor beta chain was determined in a study of control samples from healthy donors and cancer patients. Generated by immunoSEQ multiplex PCR, the TCRdb table keeps only in-frame clones and is missing some. The data show roughly 86,000 clones, about 92% seen once. Trimming took 3 bases from V and 3 from J, leaving 12 bases between them. The CDR3 length is 14 residues. The germline V gene has CDR1 MNHEY and CDR2 SMNVEV (reference sequence). The clonotype originates from a woman in her twenties or thirties in good health. Sequences were obtained from blood. J is TRBJ2-7 and V is TRBV27; the D gene is possibly TRBD1 (5 bases). CDR3 sequence reads: CASSFSGYSYEQYF. The CDR3 nucleotides are TGTGCCAGCAGTTTTTCAGGGTATAGCTACGAGCAGTACTTC.